The 18 T cell receptor beta chains below all came from one sample that was sequenced in a study of CD8 T cells in ankylosing spondylitis. TCRdb reprocessed the 5' RACE reads with MiXCR, giving one entry per CDR3 protein. Among more than 650,000 distinct CDR3 sequences listed, about an eighth were seen once. Their antigens remain unidentified. Study-level points and caveats: Blood from ankylosing spondylitis patients appeared to carry a characteristic roughly eight-variant TCR beta motif.

Material for sequencing was blood, either unsorted or a sorted T cell fraction (not recorded which). The receptors derive from a male donor with ankylosing spondylitis.

V gene TRBV2 combines with J gene TRBJ2-7, with a weak D call TRBD1 (6 bases). Trimming took off 6 bases at V and 5 bases at J, with 11 bases between the two ends. The CDR3 runs to 12 residues. Germline V CDR1 and CDR2: SNHLY, FYNNEI. As DNA, the CDR3 is TGTGCCAGCAGGGTAACAGGGAACGAGCAGTACTTC. It encodes CASRVTGNEQYF.

The chain carries TRBV7-3 and TRBJ1-1; 8 nucleotides align to TRBD1. V gave up 5 bases and J gave up 11 bases; unmatched junction bases: 10. The CDR3 extends over 13 amino acids. Germline V gives CDR1 SGHTA, CDR2 FQGTGA. CDR3 DNA: TGTGCCAGCAGCCCCGGACAGGGAAAAGGCGCTTTCTTT. Translation gives CASSPGQGKGAFF.

The rearrangement joins TRBV19 to TRBJ2-1, with 7 bases fitting TRBD2. V lost 5 bases to trimming and J lost 16 bases; unmatched junction nucleotides: 11. Looked up from germline, CDR1 is LNHDA and CDR2 is SQIVND (reference sequence). The CDR3 length is 12 residues. In DNA form, the CDR3 reads TGTGCCAGTAGTCATAGGACTAGGCGACATTTCTTC. It translates to CASSHRTRRHFF.

This clonotype was seen many times. The chain recombines TRBV5-1 with TRBJ2-1; 8 positions match TRBD1. CDR3 length: 14 amino acids. Germline loops: CDR1 SGHRS, CDR2 YFSETQ. The J segment lost 9 bases and the V segment lost 0 bases, leaving 5 bases of the junction unmatched. CDR3 sequence reads: CASSLGQGASEQFF. The CDR3 coding sequence is TGCGCCAGCAGCTTGGGTCAGGGGGCAAGTGAGCAGTTCTTC. The variable domain in full, completed from reference TRBV5-1 and TRBJ2-1, reads KAGVTQTPRYLIKTRGQQVTLSCSPISGHRSVSWYQQTPGQGLQFLFEYFSETQRNKGNFPGRFSGRQFSNSRSEMNVSTLELGDSALYLCASSLGQGASEQFFGPGTRLTVL.

The gene calls are TRBV5-1 and TRBJ2-6, with D unresolved. CDR3 size: 16 residues. CDR1 and CDR2 (germline): SGHRS, YFSETQ. V lost 0 bases and J lost 6, with 13 bases in between. Written as DNA, the CDR3 is TGCGCCAGCAGCTTGGCCCAGGTGCGAATGGCCAACGTCCTGACTTTC. It yields the protein CASSLAQVRMANVLTF.

The chain couples TRBV7-2 to TRBJ2-5; D may be TRBD1 or TRBD2 (5 bases each). Germline lookup yields CDR1 SGHTA and CDR2 FQGNSA. Trimming shortened V by 5 bases and J by 1 base, and 17 bases separated the two germline ends. CDR3 length equals 16 residues. This CDR3 is CASSGVARGRQETQYF. The CDR3 coding sequence is TGTGCCAGCAGCGGGGTAGCGAGGGGACGCCAAGAGACCCAGTACTTC.

V is TRBV7-2 and J is TRBJ2-3; TRBD1 matches 8 bases. The V segment lost 7 bases and the J segment 4 bases; nucleotides outside the gene matches: 10. Germline CDR1 reads SGHTA; CDR2 reads FQGNSA. The CDR3 loop spans 15 amino acids. Here the CDR3 reads CASTRFGQGPDTQYF. The CDR3 DNA is TGTGCCAGCACCCGTTTCGGACAGGGTCCAGATACGCAGTATTTT.

The table lists this clonotype with a few counts. The chain employs TRBV20-1 and TRBJ2-7; 7 nucleotides agree with TRBD1. The junction had 12 bases not matched to a gene; V was cut back by 2 bases and J by 8 bases. CDR1 is DFQATT, CDR2 SNEGSKA, per germline (reference sequence). The CDR3 is 14 amino acids. CDR3 residues: CSARPRQGNLQQYF. Written as DNA, the CDR3 is TGCAGTGCTAGACCCCGACAGGGAAATTTACAGCAGTACTTC.

The rearrangement joins TRBV11-2 to TRBJ2-5, with unresolved D. Trimming took 10 bases from V and 10 from J, leaving 22 bases between them. Germline V gene data show CDR1 as SGHAT and CDR2 as FQNNGV. The CDR3 contains 13 residues. The CDR3, as DNA: TGTGCCATTAGTATGGGTAGATTGGCGATCCAGTACTTC. Its translation is CAISMGRLAIQYF.

This chain uses TRBV11-1 with TRBJ1-2; TRBD1 agrees at 9 bases. After removal of 5 bases from V and 6 bases from J, the junction contained 4 bases not matched to a gene. This CDR3 is built from 13 residues. Looked up from germline, CDR1 is SGHAT and CDR2 is FQDESV (reference sequence). This CDR3 is CASSHRQGDGYTF. CDR3 bases: TGTGCCAGCAGCCATCGACAGGGGGATGGCTACACCTTC.

The chain links TRBV18 to TRBJ1-5; D perhaps matches TRBD1 (5 bases). Trimming cost V 3 bases and J 2 bases, with 14 bases left between them. Per germline, CDR1 KGHSH and CDR2 LQKENI. This CDR3 has 16 residues. CDR3 amino acids: CASSPAGQGGNQPQHF. CDR3 bases: TGTGCCAGCTCACCGGCGGGCCAGGGAGGCAATCAGCCCCAGCATTTT.

This clonotype was observed at least ten times. The chain joins TRBV12-3 or TRBV12-4 to TRBJ1-1, with no clear D. The CDR3 is 13 amino acids. Trimming stripped 6 bases from V and 5 bases from J, with 13 bases between. CDR3 loop: CASSFTRVTEAFF. CDR3 nucleotides: TGTGCCAGCAGCTTCACCCGGGTGACTGAAGCTTTCTTT.

The J gene is TRBJ2-3, the V gene TRBV6-2 or TRBV6-3, with 12 positions matching TRBD1. Germline V gene sequence: CDR1 MNHEY, CDR2 SVGEGT. There are 15 residues in the CDR3. The ends lost 0 bases at V and 6 bases at J; junction bases unmatched: 1. The CDR3 here is CASSYSGTGGDTQYF. The CDR3 DNA reads TGTGCCAGCAGTTACTCGGGGACAGGGGGCGATACGCAGTATTTT.

The sample holds a few counts of this clonotype. This sequence joins TRBV9 and TRBJ1-1, with 10 nucleotides matching TRBD1. CDR1 SGDLS and CDR2 YYNGEE come from the germline V gene. The CDR3 totals 16 residues. J gave up 5 bases and V 4 bases, and 11 bases lay outside the gene matches. CDR3 amino acids: CASSNPRTGGFTEAFF. In nucleotides, the CDR3 is TGTGCCAGCAGCAACCCTAGGACAGGGGGTTTTACTGAAGCTTTCTTT.

This clonotype was seen a few times. V and J are TRBV5-1 and TRBJ2-1; no reliable D call. Trimming pared 1 base from V and 1 base from J, leaving 9 bases between. CDR3 length: 15 amino acids. In germline, CDR1 is SGHRS, CDR2 YFSETQ. The DNA for the CDR3 is TGCGCCAGCAGCTTGATAACCGCGTCCTACAATGAGCAGTTCTTC. It is translated as CASSLITASYNEQFF.

This clonotype was counted between two and nine times. This chain connects TRBV4-2 to TRBJ1-2; maybe TRBD1 (5 bases). The CDR3 has 17 residues. V was clipped by 0 bases and J by 5 bases, with 19 bases between them. The V gene's germline CDR1 is LGHNA and CDR2 YNFKEQ. The CDR3 is CASSQEGYDSRRYGYTF. Here the CDR3 DNA reads TGTGCCAGCAGCCAAGAAGGATACGACAGCCGGCGATATGGCTACACCTTC.

This clonotype showed up many times. V is TRBV29-1 and J is TRBJ2-1; TRBD2 agrees at 10 bases. With 6 bases clipped from V and 4 bases from J, the junction kept 6 bases outside the gene matches. Germline assignment: CDR1 SQVTM and CDR2 ANQGSEA. The CDR3 contains 14 residues. The CDR3 DNA sequence: TGCAGCGTGGGAGGACTAGCGGTTTACAATGAGCAGTTCTTC. Its translation: CSVGGLAVYNEQFF.

This chain connects TRBV7-6 to TRBJ1-1; the D is unclear. The CDR3 length is 13 residues. Germline-derived CDR1 and CDR2 are SGHVS and FNYEAQ. V was cut by 8 bases and J by 4 bases, with 14 bases left in between. This CDR3 is CASGRAPGTEAFF. The CDR3, as DNA: TGTGCCAGCGGACGGGCCCCCGGCACTGAAGCTTTCTTT.